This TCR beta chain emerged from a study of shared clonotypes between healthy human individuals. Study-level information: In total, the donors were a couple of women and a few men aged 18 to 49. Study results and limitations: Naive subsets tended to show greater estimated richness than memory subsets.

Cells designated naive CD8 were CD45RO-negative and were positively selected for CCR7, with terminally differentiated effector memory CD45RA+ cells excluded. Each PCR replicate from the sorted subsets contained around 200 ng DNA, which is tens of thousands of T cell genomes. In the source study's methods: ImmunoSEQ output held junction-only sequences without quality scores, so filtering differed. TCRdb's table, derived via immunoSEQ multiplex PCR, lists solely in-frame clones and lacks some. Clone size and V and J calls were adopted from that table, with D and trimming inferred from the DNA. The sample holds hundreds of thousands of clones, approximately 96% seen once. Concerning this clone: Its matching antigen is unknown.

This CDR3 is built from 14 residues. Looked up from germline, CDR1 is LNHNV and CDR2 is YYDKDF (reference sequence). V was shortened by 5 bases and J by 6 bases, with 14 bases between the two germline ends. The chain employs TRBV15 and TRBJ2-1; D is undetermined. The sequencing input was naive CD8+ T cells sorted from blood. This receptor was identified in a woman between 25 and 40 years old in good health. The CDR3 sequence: CATSPLSEPNEQFF. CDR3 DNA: TGTGCCACCAGCCCCTTATCTGAGCCCAATGAGCAGTTCTTC.